Listed below are T cell receptor beta chains from one sample, sequenced in a study of T cell responses to AZD1222 COVID-19 vaccine. Method: immunoSEQ multiplex PCR; TCRdb's copy keeps in-frame clones and lacks some. This table holds some 64,000 clones, about 93% found once. Sequencing was performed on peripheral blood, taken 28 days after the second dose of the MenACWY control vaccine. All receptors come from an adult who received the MenACWY meningococcal vaccine as a control. The CDR3 runs from the conserved cysteine through the conserved F or W. D genes are given only for firm matches. Clone size is shown for a subset of rows, as once, few, many or a class of expanded clone.

clone_size: -; v_call: TRBV7-6; j_call: TRBJ2-3; d_call: TRBD1; cdr3_aa: CASSLGTGDTQYF; cdr3_nt: TGTGCCAGCAGCTTAGGGACAGGAGATACGCAGTATTTT
clone_size: -; v_call: TRBV7-8; j_call: TRBJ2-2; d_call: -; cdr3_aa: CASSLYSGNTGELFF; cdr3_nt: TGTGCCAGCAGCTTATACAGCGGGAACACCGGGGAGCTGTTTTTT
clone_size: -; v_call: TRBV6-5; j_call: TRBJ2-1; d_call: -; cdr3_aa: CASSYSTGRNEQFF; cdr3_nt: TGTGCCAGCAGTTACTCGACAGGGAGGAATGAGCAGTTCTTC
clone_size: -; v_call: TRBV15; j_call: TRBJ1-2; d_call: TRBD1; cdr3_aa: CATSRGSDREGYGYTF; cdr3_nt: TGTGCCACCAGCAGAGGGTCGGACAGGGAAGGCTATGGCTACACCTTC
clone_size: -; v_call: TRBV20-1; j_call: TRBJ2-6; d_call: -; cdr3_aa: CSATGANVLTF; cdr3_nt: TGCAGTGCTACTGGGGCCAACGTCCTGACTTTC
clone_size: -; v_call: TRBV3-1/TRBV3-2; j_call: TRBJ1-3; d_call: -; cdr3_aa: CASSQGLPQGSGNTIYF; cdr3_nt: TGTGCCAGCAGCCAAGGATTGCCCCAGGGCTCTGGAAACACCATATATTTT
clone_size: -; v_call: TRBV4-2; j_call: TRBJ2-1; d_call: TRBD2; cdr3_aa: CASSQDGLAGGNEQFF; cdr3_nt: TGTGCCAGCAGCCAGGATGGACTAGCGGGAGGAAATGAGCAGTTCTTC
clone_size: once; v_call: TRBV29-1; j_call: TRBJ2-5; d_call: -; cdr3_aa: CSVEQGQETQYF; cdr3_nt: TGCAGCGTTGAGCAGGGGCAAGAGACCCAGTACTTC
clone_size: -; v_call: TRBV27; j_call: TRBJ1-4; d_call: -; cdr3_aa: CASSLLGPGEKLFF; cdr3_nt: TGTGCCAGCAGTTTATTGGGGCCTGGTGAAAAACTGTTTTTT
clone_size: -; v_call: TRBV28; j_call: TRBJ1-6; d_call: TRBD1; cdr3_aa: CASNLPAFLQGWHSPLHF; cdr3_nt: TGTGCCAGCAACCTCCCAGCCTTTCTACAGGGGTGGCATTCACCCCTCCACTTT
clone_size: -; v_call: TRBV30; j_call: TRBJ2-3; d_call: TRBD2; cdr3_aa: CAWSGGLAGADTQYF; cdr3_nt: TGTGCCTGGAGTGGGGGACTAGCGGGAGCAGATACGCAGTATTTT
clone_size: -; v_call: TRBV5-1; j_call: TRBJ1-1; d_call: -; cdr3_aa: CASSVQSNTEAFF; cdr3_nt: TGCGCCAGCAGTGTCCAATCGAACACTGAAGCTTTCTTT
clone_size: once; v_call: TRBV7-2; j_call: TRBJ2-1; d_call: TRBD2; cdr3_aa: CASSLVPGLAGSYNEQFF; cdr3_nt: TGTGCCAGCAGCTTAGTCCCGGGACTAGCGGGAAGCTACAATGAGCAGTTCTTC
clone_size: -; v_call: TRBV19; j_call: TRBJ1-3; d_call: -; cdr3_aa: CASQFLGGRNTIYF; cdr3_nt: TGTGCCAGTCAGTTCCTTGGGGGCCGAAACACCATATATTTT
clone_size: -; v_call: TRBV10-3; j_call: TRBJ1-4; d_call: -; cdr3_aa: CAISAGDHGGEKLFF; cdr3_nt: TGTGCCATCAGCGCGGGGGACCACGGGGGAGAAAAACTGTTTTTT
clone_size: -; v_call: TRBV4-1; j_call: TRBJ2-1; d_call: TRBD1; cdr3_aa: CASSPRTPGQSYNEQFF; cdr3_nt: TGCGCCAGCAGCCCAAGAACCCCGGGACAGTCCTACAATGAGCAGTTCTTC
clone_size: -; v_call: TRBV5-1; j_call: TRBJ1-2; d_call: -; cdr3_aa: CASSLYPGGNGYTF; cdr3_nt: TGCGCCAGCAGCTTGTATCCGGGCGGGAATGGCTACACCTTC
clone_size: -; v_call: TRBV5-6; j_call: TRBJ1-2; d_call: -; cdr3_aa: CASSLVQAFYTF; cdr3_nt: TGTGCCAGCAGCTTGGTGCAGGCGTTCTACACCTTC
clone_size: -; v_call: TRBV9; j_call: TRBJ2-5; d_call: TRBD2; cdr3_aa: CASSSHMDSGRKETQYF; cdr3_nt: TGTGCCAGCAGCTCTCATATGGATAGCGGGAGGAAAGAGACCCAGTACTTC
clone_size: -; v_call: TRBV15; j_call: TRBJ2-7; d_call: TRBD1; cdr3_aa: CATNRDRGHEQYF; cdr3_nt: TGTGCCACTAACCGGGACAGGGGCCACGAGCAGTACTTC
clone_size: -; v_call: TRBV12-2; j_call: TRBJ1-4; d_call: -; cdr3_aa: CASRQNTTGEEKLFF; cdr3_nt: TGTGCAAGTCGTCAGAATACTACAGGGGAAGAAAAACTGTTTTTT
clone_size: -; v_call: TRBV28; j_call: TRBJ1-4; d_call: TRBD1; cdr3_aa: CASSLNRGYGKLFF; cdr3_nt: TGTGCCAGCAGTCTTAACAGGGGATACGGAAAACTGTTTTTT
clone_size: -; v_call: TRBV27; j_call: TRBJ2-2; d_call: -; cdr3_aa: CASSLSGLGGELFF; cdr3_nt: TGTGCCAGCAGTTTATCAGGGTTGGGCGGGGAGCTGTTTTTT
clone_size: -; v_call: TRBV27; j_call: TRBJ2-3; d_call: TRBD2; cdr3_aa: CASSLGGVGDTQYF; cdr3_nt: TGTGCCAGCAGTTTAGGGGGGGTAGGAGATACGCAGTATTTT
clone_size: -; v_call: TRBV7-2; j_call: TRBJ1-5; d_call: TRBD1; cdr3_aa: CASRGGGRGRQPQHF; cdr3_nt: TGTGCCAGCAGGGGAGGGGGCAGGGGAAGGCAGCCCCAGCATTTT
clone_size: -; v_call: TRBV15; j_call: TRBJ1-4; d_call: -; cdr3_aa: CATLGFTNEKLFF; cdr3_nt: TGTGCCACCCTGGGTTTTACTAATGAAAAACTGTTTTTT
clone_size: few; v_call: TRBV25-1; j_call: TRBJ1-2; d_call: -; cdr3_aa: CASSEGTLYGYTF; cdr3_nt: TGTGCCAGCAGTGAAGGGACCCTCTATGGCTACACCTTC
clone_size: -; v_call: TRBV28; j_call: TRBJ1-6; d_call: TRBD1; cdr3_aa: CASSRQGEGSPLHF; cdr3_nt: TGTGCCAGCAGTCGACAGGGGGAGGGTTCACCCCTCCACTTT
clone_size: -; v_call: TRBV27; j_call: TRBJ2-7; d_call: -; cdr3_aa: CASRLRASYEQYF; cdr3_nt: TGTGCCAGCCGTCTACGTGCATCCTACGAGCAGTACTTC
clone_size: -; v_call: TRBV7-8; j_call: TRBJ2-5; d_call: -; cdr3_aa: CASANGQHGTQYF; cdr3_nt: TGTGCCAGCGCCAACGGGCAGCATGGGACCCAGTACTTC
clone_size: -; v_call: TRBV5-6; j_call: TRBJ2-2; d_call: -; cdr3_aa: CASSFPQTGELFF; cdr3_nt: TGTGCCAGCAGCTTTCCCCAGACCGGGGAGCTGTTTTTT
clone_size: -; v_call: TRBV27; j_call: TRBJ2-3; d_call: TRBD2; cdr3_aa: CASRLLGLAGGPGSDTQYF; cdr3_nt: TGTGCCAGCAGGCTGTTGGGACTAGCGGGAGGGCCAGGGTCAGATACGCAGTATTTT
clone_size: -; v_call: TRBV13; j_call: TRBJ1-3; d_call: -; cdr3_aa: CASSQRATIYF; cdr3_nt: TGTGCCAGCAGCCAAAGAGCCACCATATATTTT
clone_size: -; v_call: TRBV7-9; j_call: TRBJ1-2; d_call: -; cdr3_aa: CASSLAHVGSGYTF; cdr3_nt: TGTGCCAGCAGCTTAGCGCATGTGGGTTCCGGCTACACCTTC
clone_size: -; v_call: TRBV9; j_call: TRBJ1-3; d_call: -; cdr3_aa: CASGTNTIYF; cdr3_nt: TGTGCCAGCGGGACAAACACCATATATTTT
clone_size: once; v_call: TRBV2; j_call: TRBJ1-5; d_call: -; cdr3_aa: CASSGTIANQPQHF; cdr3_nt: TGTGCCAGCTCCGGGACCATAGCCAATCAGCCCCAGCATTTT
clone_size: -; v_call: TRBV10-3; j_call: TRBJ1-2; d_call: -; cdr3_aa: CATTGTKDNGYTF; cdr3_nt: TGTGCCACCACCGGGACAAAAGATAATGGCTACACCTTC
clone_size: -; v_call: TRBV11-2; j_call: TRBJ1-3; d_call: -; cdr3_aa: CASSLFSGNTIYF; cdr3_nt: TGTGCCAGCAGCCTATTCTCTGGAAACACCATATATTTT
clone_size: -; v_call: TRBV27; j_call: TRBJ2-1; d_call: -; cdr3_aa: CASSLGALSYNEQFF; cdr3_nt: TGTGCCAGCAGCCTAGGGGCCCTCTCCTACAATGAGCAGTTCTTC
clone_size: -; v_call: TRBV5-4; j_call: TRBJ1-1; d_call: -; cdr3_aa: CASSSQGMQGLRTEAFF; cdr3_nt: TGTGCCAGCAGCTCGCAGGGAATGCAGGGCCTGAGGACTGAAGCTTTCTTT
clone_size: -; v_call: TRBV11-2; j_call: TRBJ2-7; d_call: TRBD2; cdr3_aa: CASSLDLLAGAYEQYF; cdr3_nt: TGTGCCAGCAGCTTAGACCTACTAGCGGGAGCCTACGAGCAGTACTTC
clone_size: -; v_call: TRBV7-2; j_call: TRBJ2-7; d_call: TRBD2; cdr3_aa: CASSPTGTSGLEQYF; cdr3_nt: TGTGCCAGCAGCCCCACCGGGACTAGCGGGTTGGAGCAGTACTTC
clone_size: -; v_call: TRBV28; j_call: TRBJ2-1; d_call: TRBD2; cdr3_aa: CASGLGTSGSHNEQFF; cdr3_nt: TGTGCCAGCGGCTTGGGGACTAGCGGGAGCCACAATGAGCAGTTCTTC
clone_size: -; v_call: TRBV20-1; j_call: TRBJ2-1; d_call: -; cdr3_aa: CSATDTNEQFF; cdr3_nt: TGCAGTGCTACGGATACAAATGAGCAGTTCTTC
clone_size: few; v_call: TRBV3-1/TRBV3-2; j_call: TRBJ2-2; d_call: -; cdr3_aa: CASSQDWKSGELFF; cdr3_nt: TGTGCCAGCAGCCAAGATTGGAAGTCCGGGGAGCTGTTTTTT
clone_size: -; v_call: TRBV6-5; j_call: TRBJ1-5; d_call: -; cdr3_aa: CASATHRVGQPQHF; cdr3_nt: TGTGCCAGCGCTACCCACAGGGTCGGTCAGCCCCAGCATTTT